The T cell receptor beta chain under discussion was sequenced for a study of T cells expressing NK-cell markers (dated by TCRdb to 2018 to 2020). Describing the broader study: About 8 donors provided sorted CD3+CD56+NKG2C+, CD3+CD56+NKG2C- and CD3+CD56-NKG2C+ T-cell subsets, whose TCR beta-chain repertoires were profiled. The eight sequenced donors were randomly selected healthy volunteers, three men and five women. Among the eight sequenced donors, only one was HCMV-seronegative, while the other seven were HCMV-seropositive. Illumina HiSeq 2000/2500, MiSeq or NextSeq was used to sequence libraries as 2 x 150 bp reads.

Results and caveats for the whole study, not just this receptor: Those dominant clonotypes were again the most abundant among CD3+CD56-NKG2C+ cells in a handful of donors, at about 25-60.1%. In a handful of donors, the dominant CD3+CD56+NKG2C+ clonotypes were among the top 10 CD8+ clonotypes and accounted for roughly 1.0-8% of CD8+ T cells. It remained unclear whether the expanded NKG2C-expressing T cell clones were specific for HCMV antigens.

Of note for this clonotype: The clone's antigen remains unknown.

Sequenced on an Illumina HiSeq 2000. 5'RACE template switching, by which a universal primer site and unique molecular identifiers were added, was used to make TCR beta cDNA libraries. Synthesis of cDNA was primed from the TCR beta constant segment and was followed by two consecutive PCR amplification steps. The original pipeline was this. MIGEC was used to demultiplex reads and group the reads by UMI, and MiTCR was used to assemble and quantify clonotypes. Only TCR cDNA sequences supported by at least two reads were kept to exclude erroneous sequences. The tcR package was used for downstream repertoire analysis, and clonotypes were matched between fractions using CDR3 nucleotide sequence together with V segment. VDJmatch was used to annotate antigen specificity against VDJdb, with one amino acid substitution allowed in CDR3. TCRdb reprocessed the reads, so every CDR3 protein sequence counts as one entry and DNA is not shown. None of the V and J calls come from the authors' own analysis; TCRdb made them. The sample table includes under 200,000 distinct CDR3 sequences. The leading ten clones occupy around a sixth of the sample.

HCMV-specific IgG was detected in serum with a commercial ELISA kit to determine HCMV serostatus. Peripheral blood mononuclear cells were isolated from blood by Ficoll density gradient centrifugation. Via the germline V gene, CDR1 is SGDLS and CDR2 YYNGEE. The CDR3 has 15 amino acids, counting the end cysteine and phenylalanine. DNA is not on record. The chain is made from TRBV9 and TRBJ2-3; the D call of TRBD2 rests on TCRdb alone, since no DNA is present to check it. The source is a woman aged 18-70 years in good health. Sequenced: blood T cells: a sorted CD56 or NKG2C T cell subset, CD4+ or CD8+ T cells, or bulk PBMC T cells (not recorded which). This receptor carries the CDR3 CASSTLGGSPDTQYF. The entire variable domain, with the stretches around the CDR3 drawn from the reference TRBV9 and TRBJ2-3 proteins, is DSGVTQTPKHLITATGQRVTLRCSPRSGDLSVYWYQQSLDQGLQFLIQYYNGEERAKGNILERFSAQQFPDLHSELNLSSLELGDSALYFCASSTLGGSPDTQYFGPGTRLTVL.